Following are 15 T cell receptor beta chains from one sample sequenced in a study of post-analysis software for immune sequencing data. General observations from the study: Patients used about five TRBV segments, including TRBV5-6, TRBV5-1 and TRBV20-1, more often than controls.

The antigens of these receptors remain unknown. The authors incorporated unique molecular identifiers into the TCR beta cDNA libraries. TCRdb redid the calling of the PCR reads with MiXCR, one entry per CDR3 protein. The sample records around 200,000 distinct CDR3 sequences, over 25% being singletons. Sequencing was carried out using blood. These TCRs come from a girl under 18 with multiple sclerosis.

This clonotype was counted once. V is TRBV5-1 and J is TRBJ2-3; tentatively, D is TRBD1 or TRBD2 (6 bases each). The CDR3 runs 14 residues. Germline CDR1 SGHRS, CDR2 YFSETQ. V gave up 6 bases and J gave up 6 bases, with 17 bases separating them. The CDR3 coding sequence is TGCGCCAGCAATGTCGGGGGCCAGAGGGATACGCAGTATTTT. As protein: CASNVGGQRDTQYF.

This clonotype was found many times. This sequence joins TRBV6-6 and TRBJ2-7; D might be TRBD2 (7 bases). The CDR3 covers 15 residues. The ends were cut back, 1 base at V and 5 bases at J, with 15 bases in the middle. Germline loops: CDR1 MNHNY, CDR2 SVGAGI (reference sequence). In nucleotides, the CDR3 is TGTGCCAGCAGTTACTGGGGGGGCGGAGTAAACGAGCAGTACTTC. Protein: CASSYWGGGVNEQYF.

The count of this clonotype is one. This may arise from a read error, as a much more abundant clone is one base away. This sequence joins TRBV20-1 and TRBJ2-3; D is unresolved. Germline V lookup: CDR1 DFQATT, CDR2 SNEGSKA (reference sequence). V lost 3 bases to trimming and J lost 2 bases, with 9 bases between them. The CDR3 spans 13 residues. The chain's CDR3 is CSARSSHTDTQYF. The CDR3 region has the DNA TGCAGTGCTAGGTCCAGCCACACAGATACGCAGTATTTT.

This clonotype occurred many times. The chain joins TRBV15 to TRBJ2-1; the D is unclear. Germline CDR1 reads LNHNV; CDR2 reads YYDKDF (reference sequence). This CDR3 region has 14 residues. Trimming took off 0 bases at V and 8 bases at J, with 11 bases between the two ends. The CDR3 region has the DNA TGTGCCACCAGCAGAGATGCACCGGTGGATGAGCAGTTCTTC. Its translation: CATSRDAPVDEQFF.

V gene TRBV3-1 combines with J gene TRBJ1-1, with D perhaps TRBD1 (5 bases). This CDR3 has 12 amino acids. Trimming removed 3 bases from V and 7 bases from J, with 9 bases in between. Per germline, CDR1 LGHDT and CDR2 YNNKEL (reference sequence). CDR3 in amino acids: CASSHTGFEAFF. The CDR3 DNA reads TGTGCCAGCAGCCACACAGGTTTTGAAGCTTTCTTT.

The CDR3 protein is CASSYGASEQYF. The CDR3 DNA is TGTGCCAGCAGCTACGGGGCCAGCGAGCAGTACTTC. This rearrangement joins TRBV2 to TRBJ2-5, with D perhaps TRBD1 or TRBD2 (5 bases each). The DNA end is a closer match to TRBJ2-7, so the J assignment may be wrong. Germline assignment: CDR1 SNHLY and CDR2 FYNNEI. The CDR3 extends over 12 amino acids.

This chain connects TRBV6-5 to TRBJ1-2; 8 positions match TRBD1. In germline, CDR1 is MNHEY, CDR2 SVGAGI. Trimming took 0 bases from V and 13 from J; bases not matched to a gene: 10. The CDR3 contains 14 residues. The CDR3 DNA follows: TGTGCCAGCAGTTACTCGGGGACAGGCGCCGGTTTCACCTTC. Translating gives CASSYSGTGAGFTF.

This clonotype was counted many times. The gene calls are TRBV12-3 or TRBV12-4 and TRBJ2-1; TRBD1 matches at 7 bases. After removal of 5 bases from V and 9 bases from J, the junction contained 7 bases not matched to a gene. The CDR3 is 13 residues long. In DNA, the CDR3 is TGTGCCAGCAGTAAGGGACAGAGGAGTGAGCAGTTCTTC. It translates to CASSKGQRSEQFF.

The sample holds one count of this clonotype. It may be a read error: a sequence one base away is much more abundant. The chain uses TRBV28 and TRBJ2-5; 7 bases are a match to TRBD1. CDR1 is MDHEN, CDR2 SYDVKM, per germline. The CDR3 loop spans 17 amino acids. J gave up 5 bases and V 3 bases, and 15 bases lay outside the gene matches. The CDR3 coding sequence is TGTGCCAGCAGTTTGAACTGGATGACAGGGATTCGGGAGACCCAGTACTTC. It is translated as CASSLNWMTGIRETQYF. The whole variable domain, remainder taken from reference TRBV28 and TRBJ2-5, is DVKVTQSSRYLVKRTGEKVFLECVQDMDHENMFWYRQDPGLGLRLIYFSYDVKMKEKGDIPEGYSVSREKKERFSLILESASTNQTSMYLCASSLNWMTGIRETQYFGPGTRLLVL.

About this clonotype: This may be a read error: a much more frequent sequence differs by one nucleotide. The chain uses TRBV7-2 and TRBJ1-2; D is unclear. The CDR3 loop spans 15 amino acids. Trimming took off 1 base at V and 5 bases at J, with 14 bases between the two ends. Germline CDR1 reads SGHTA; CDR2 reads FQGNSA. CDR3 bases: TGTGCCAGCAGCTTAGATGGCGAATCAGCTTATGGCTACACCTTC. Amino acids: CASSLDGESAYGYTF.

About this clonotype itself: The junction differs from germline at one of its ends, possibly a read error. The V gene is TRBV4-1, the J gene TRBJ1-6; D unresolved. Germline values: CDR1 MGHRA, CDR2 YSYEKL. The CDR3 has 15 amino acids. CDR3 sequence (DNA): TGCGCCAGCACCGATTATGCCCCGCTGGATTCACCCCCCCACTTT. Translated: CASTDYAPLDSPPHF.

The chain recombines TRBV7-2 with TRBJ1-2; no clear D. The CDR3 is made up of 11 amino acids. Trimming cost V 5 bases and J 7 bases, with 8 bases left between them. Germline V CDR1 and CDR2: SGHTA, FQGNSA. CDR3 DNA: TGTGCCAGCAGCCCGTGGCGTGGCTACACCTTC. Translated, it gives CASSPWRGYTF.

V and J are TRBV12-3 or TRBV12-4 and TRBJ1-1, with TRBD1 matching 9 bases. The ends lost 6 bases at V and 6 bases at J; junction bases unmatched: 8. The CDR3 is 14 residues long. For the CDR3, the DNA is TGTGCCAGCAGGGCCGGGACAGGGTTTGCTGAAGCTTTCTTT. Its protein is CASRAGTGFAEAFF.

The chain links TRBV13 to TRBJ2-1; no reliable D call. Germline CDR1 PRHDT, CDR2 FYEKMQ (reference sequence). The CDR3 runs to 15 residues. V was clipped by 2 bases and J by 2 bases, with 10 bases between them. CDR3 loop: CASSLRSVTYNEQFF. DNA of the CDR3: TGTGCCAGCAGCTTACGGTCAGTTACCTACAATGAGCAGTTCTTC.

The table lists this clonotype with many counts. V usage is TRBV20-1 and J usage is TRBJ2-7; D not resolved. This CDR3 is built from 14 residues. Germline values: CDR1 DFQATT, CDR2 SNEGSKA (reference sequence). V dropped 1 base and J dropped 2 bases, with 12 bases sitting between them. The CDR3 region is CSARATDRTYEQYF. The CDR3 DNA is TGCAGTGCTAGAGCAACGGATCGGACCTACGAGCAGTACTTC.